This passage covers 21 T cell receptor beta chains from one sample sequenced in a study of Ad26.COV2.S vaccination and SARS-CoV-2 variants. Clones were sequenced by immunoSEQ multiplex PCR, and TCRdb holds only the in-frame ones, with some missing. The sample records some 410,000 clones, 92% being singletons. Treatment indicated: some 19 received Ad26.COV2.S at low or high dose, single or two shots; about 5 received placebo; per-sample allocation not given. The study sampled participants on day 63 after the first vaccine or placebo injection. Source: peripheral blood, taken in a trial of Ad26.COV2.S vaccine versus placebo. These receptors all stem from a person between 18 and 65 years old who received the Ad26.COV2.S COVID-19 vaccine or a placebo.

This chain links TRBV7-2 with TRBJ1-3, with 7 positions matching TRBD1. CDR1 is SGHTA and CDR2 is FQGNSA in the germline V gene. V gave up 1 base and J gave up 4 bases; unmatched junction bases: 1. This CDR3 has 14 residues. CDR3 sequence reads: CASSLEQGGNTIYF. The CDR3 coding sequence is TGTGCCAGCAGCTTAGAACAGGGGGGAAACACCATATATTTT. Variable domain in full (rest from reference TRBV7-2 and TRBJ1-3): GAGVSQSPSNKVTEKGKDVELRCDPISGHTALYWYRQSLGQGLEFLIYFQGNSAPDKSGLPSDRFSAERTGGSVSTLTIQRTQQEDSAVYLCASSLEQGGNTIYFGEGSWLTVV.

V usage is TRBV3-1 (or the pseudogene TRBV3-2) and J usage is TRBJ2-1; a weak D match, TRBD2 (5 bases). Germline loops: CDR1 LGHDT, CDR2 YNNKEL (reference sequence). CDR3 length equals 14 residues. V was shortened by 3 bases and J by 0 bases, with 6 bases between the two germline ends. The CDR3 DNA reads TGTGCCAGCAGCCAGGGGAGCTCCTACAATGAGCAGTTCTTC. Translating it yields CASSQGSSYNEQFF.

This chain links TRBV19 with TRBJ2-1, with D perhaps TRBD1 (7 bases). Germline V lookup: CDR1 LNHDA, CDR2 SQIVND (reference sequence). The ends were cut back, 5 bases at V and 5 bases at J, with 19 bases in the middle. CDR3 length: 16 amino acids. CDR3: CASSGEDRIGHNEQFF. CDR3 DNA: TGTGCCAGTAGTGGGGAGGACAGGATCGGCCACAATGAGCAGTTCTTC.

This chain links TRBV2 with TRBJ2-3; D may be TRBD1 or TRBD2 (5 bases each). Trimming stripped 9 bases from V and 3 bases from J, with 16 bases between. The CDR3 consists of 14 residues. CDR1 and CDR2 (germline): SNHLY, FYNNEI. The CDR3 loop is CASLRDLPTDTQYF. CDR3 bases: TGTGCCAGTCTCCGGGACCTACCGACAGATACGCAGTATTTT.

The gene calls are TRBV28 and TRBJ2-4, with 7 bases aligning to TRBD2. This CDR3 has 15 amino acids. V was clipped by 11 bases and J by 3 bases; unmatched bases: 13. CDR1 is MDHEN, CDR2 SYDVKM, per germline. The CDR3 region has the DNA TGTGCCTGCTCCACTGGGGGGGGACGCAAAAACATTCAGTACTTC. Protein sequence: CACSTGGGRKNIQYF.

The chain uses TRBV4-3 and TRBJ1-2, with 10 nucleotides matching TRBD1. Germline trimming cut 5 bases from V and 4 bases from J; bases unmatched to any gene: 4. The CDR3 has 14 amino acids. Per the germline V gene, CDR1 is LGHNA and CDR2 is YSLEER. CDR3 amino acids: CASSKDRGFYGYTF. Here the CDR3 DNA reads TGCGCCAGCAGCAAGGACAGGGGGTTCTATGGCTACACCTTC.

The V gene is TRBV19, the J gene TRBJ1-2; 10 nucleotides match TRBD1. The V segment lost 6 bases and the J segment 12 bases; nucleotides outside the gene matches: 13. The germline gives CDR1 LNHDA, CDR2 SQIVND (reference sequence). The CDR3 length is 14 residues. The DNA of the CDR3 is TGTGCCAGTAGAGACCACCCGGGACAGGGGTTCCACACCTTC. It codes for CASRDHPGQGFHTF.

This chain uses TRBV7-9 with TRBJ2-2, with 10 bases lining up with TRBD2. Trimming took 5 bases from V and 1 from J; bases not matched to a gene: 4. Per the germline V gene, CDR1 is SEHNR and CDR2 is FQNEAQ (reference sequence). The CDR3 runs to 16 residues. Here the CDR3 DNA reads TGTGCCAGCAGCCCACCTAGCGGGGGGAACACCGGGGAGCTGTTTTTT. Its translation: CASSPPSGGNTGELFF.

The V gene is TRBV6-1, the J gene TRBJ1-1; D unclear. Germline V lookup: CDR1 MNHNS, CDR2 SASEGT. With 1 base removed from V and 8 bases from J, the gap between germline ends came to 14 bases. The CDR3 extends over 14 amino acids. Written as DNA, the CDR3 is TGTGCCAGCAGTGAAGACTTAAGTCCTAGAGAAGCTTTCTTT. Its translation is CASSEDLSPREAFF.

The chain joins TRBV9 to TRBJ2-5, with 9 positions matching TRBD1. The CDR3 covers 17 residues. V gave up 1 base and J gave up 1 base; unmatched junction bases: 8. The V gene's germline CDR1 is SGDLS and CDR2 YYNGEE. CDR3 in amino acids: CASSVSPRQGGQETQYF. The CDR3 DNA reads TGTGCCAGCAGCGTAAGTCCCCGACAGGGGGGCCAAGAGACCCAGTACTTC.

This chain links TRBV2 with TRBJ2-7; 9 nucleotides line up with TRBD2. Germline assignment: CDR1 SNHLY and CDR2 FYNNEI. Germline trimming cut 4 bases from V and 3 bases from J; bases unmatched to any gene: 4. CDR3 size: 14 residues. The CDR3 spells CASSVRRGGYEQYF. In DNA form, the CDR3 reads TGTGCCAGCAGTGTTAGGCGGGGGGGCTACGAGCAGTACTTC.

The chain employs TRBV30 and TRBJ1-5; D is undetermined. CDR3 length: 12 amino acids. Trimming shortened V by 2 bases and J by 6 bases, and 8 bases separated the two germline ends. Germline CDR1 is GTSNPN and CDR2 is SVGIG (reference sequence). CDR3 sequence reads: CAWSMAGQPQHF. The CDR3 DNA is TGTGCCTGGAGTATGGCGGGTCAGCCCCAGCATTTT. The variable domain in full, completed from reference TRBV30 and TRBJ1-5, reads SQTIHQWPATLVQPVGSPLSLECTVEGTSNPNLYWYRQAAGRGLQLLFYSVGIGQISSEVPQNLSASRPQDRQFILSSKKLLLSDSGFYLCAWSMAGQPQHFGDGTRLSIL.

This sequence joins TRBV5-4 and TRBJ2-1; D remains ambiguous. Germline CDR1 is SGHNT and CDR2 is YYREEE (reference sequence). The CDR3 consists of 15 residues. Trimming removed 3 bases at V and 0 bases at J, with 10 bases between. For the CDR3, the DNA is TGTGCCAGCAGCTCTCCCTGGGCCTCCTACAATGAGCAGTTCTTC. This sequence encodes CASSSPWASYNEQFF.

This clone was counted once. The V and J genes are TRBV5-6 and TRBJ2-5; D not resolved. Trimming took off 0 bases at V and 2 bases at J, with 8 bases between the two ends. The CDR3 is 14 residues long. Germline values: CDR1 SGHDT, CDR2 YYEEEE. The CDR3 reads CASSLGLQQETQYF. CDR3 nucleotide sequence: TGTGCCAGCAGCTTGGGACTCCAACAAGAGACCCAGTACTTC.

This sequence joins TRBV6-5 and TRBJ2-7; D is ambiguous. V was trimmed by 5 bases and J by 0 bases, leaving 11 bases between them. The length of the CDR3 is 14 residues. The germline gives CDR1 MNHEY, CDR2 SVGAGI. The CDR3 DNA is TGTGCCAGCAGTCCCCGCATAAGCTCCTACGAGCAGTACTTC. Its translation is CASSPRISSYEQYF.

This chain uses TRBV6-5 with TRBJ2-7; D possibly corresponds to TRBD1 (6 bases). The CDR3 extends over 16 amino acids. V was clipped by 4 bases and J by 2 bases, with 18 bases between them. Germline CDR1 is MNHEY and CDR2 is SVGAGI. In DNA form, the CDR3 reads TGTGCCAGCAGTTGGCAGGCCGGGACACGGGCCTACGAGCAGTACTTC. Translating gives CASSWQAGTRAYEQYF.

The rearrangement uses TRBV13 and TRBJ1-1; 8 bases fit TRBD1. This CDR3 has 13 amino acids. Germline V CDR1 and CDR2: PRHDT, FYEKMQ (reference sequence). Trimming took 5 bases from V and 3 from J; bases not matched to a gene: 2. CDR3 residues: CASSHRGDTEAFF. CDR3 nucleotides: TGTGCCAGCAGCCACAGGGGGGACACTGAAGCTTTCTTT.

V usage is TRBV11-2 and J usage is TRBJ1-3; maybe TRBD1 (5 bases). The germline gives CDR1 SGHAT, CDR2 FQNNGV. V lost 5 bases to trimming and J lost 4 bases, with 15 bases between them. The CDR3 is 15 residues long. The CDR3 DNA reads TGTGCCAGCAGCACCGACCTGGGGCCGGGAAACACCATATATTTT. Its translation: CASSTDLGPGNTIYF.

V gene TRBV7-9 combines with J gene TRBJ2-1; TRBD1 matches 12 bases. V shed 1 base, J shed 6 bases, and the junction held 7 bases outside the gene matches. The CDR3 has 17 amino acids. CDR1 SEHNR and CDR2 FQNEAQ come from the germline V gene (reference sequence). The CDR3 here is CASSLVRGQGARNEQFF. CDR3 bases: TGTGCCAGCAGCTTAGTGCGGGGACAGGGGGCGCGCAATGAGCAGTTCTTC.

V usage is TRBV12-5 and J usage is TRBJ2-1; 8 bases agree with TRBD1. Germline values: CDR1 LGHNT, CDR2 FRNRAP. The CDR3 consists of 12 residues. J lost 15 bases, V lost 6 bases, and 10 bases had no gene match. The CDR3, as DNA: TGTGCTAGTGGCCCCTCAGGGGGCGAAGGGTTCTTC. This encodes CASGPSGGEGFF.

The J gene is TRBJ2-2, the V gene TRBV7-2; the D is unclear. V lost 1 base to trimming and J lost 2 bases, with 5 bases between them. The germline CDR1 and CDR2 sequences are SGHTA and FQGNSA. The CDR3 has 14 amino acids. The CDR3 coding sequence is TGTGCCAGCAGCTTAGGGAGTAACACCGGGGAGCTGTTTTTT. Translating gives CASSLGSNTGELFF. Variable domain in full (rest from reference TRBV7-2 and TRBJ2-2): GAGVSQSPSNKVTEKGKDVELRCDPISGHTALYWYRQSLGQGLEFLIYFQGNSAPDKSGLPSDRFSAERTGGSVSTLTIQRTQQEDSAVYLCASSLGSNTGELFFGEGSRLTVL.